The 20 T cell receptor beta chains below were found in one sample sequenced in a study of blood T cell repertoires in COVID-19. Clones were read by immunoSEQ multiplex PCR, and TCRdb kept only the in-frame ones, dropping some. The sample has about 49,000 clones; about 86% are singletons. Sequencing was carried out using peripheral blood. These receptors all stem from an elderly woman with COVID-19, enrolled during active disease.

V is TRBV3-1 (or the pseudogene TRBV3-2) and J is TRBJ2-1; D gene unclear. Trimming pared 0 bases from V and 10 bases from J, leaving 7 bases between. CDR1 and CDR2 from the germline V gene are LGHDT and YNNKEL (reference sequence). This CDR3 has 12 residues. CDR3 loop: CASSQDLREQFF. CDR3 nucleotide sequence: TGTGCCAGCAGCCAAGATCTGCGGGAGCAGTTCTTC.

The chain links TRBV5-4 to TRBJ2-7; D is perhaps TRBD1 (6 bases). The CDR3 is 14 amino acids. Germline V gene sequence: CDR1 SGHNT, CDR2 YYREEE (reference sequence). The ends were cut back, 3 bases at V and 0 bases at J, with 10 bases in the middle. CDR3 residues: CASSSKQGSYEQYF. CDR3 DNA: TGTGCCAGCAGCTCGAAACAGGGCTCCTACGAGCAGTACTTC.

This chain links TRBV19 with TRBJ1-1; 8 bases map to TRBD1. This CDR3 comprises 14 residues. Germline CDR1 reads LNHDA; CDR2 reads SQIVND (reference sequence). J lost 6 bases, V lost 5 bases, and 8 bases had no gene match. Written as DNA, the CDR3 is TGTGCCAGTAGTCGGACAGGGAGTTCCCCTGAAGCTTTCTTT. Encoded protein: CASSRTGSSPEAFF. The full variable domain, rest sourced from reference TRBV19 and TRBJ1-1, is DGGITQSPKYLFRKEGQNVTLSCEQNLNHDAMYWYRQDPGQGLRLIYYSQIVNDFQKGDIAEGYSVSREKKESFPLTVTSAQKNPTAFYLCASSRTGSSPEAFFGQGTRLTVV.

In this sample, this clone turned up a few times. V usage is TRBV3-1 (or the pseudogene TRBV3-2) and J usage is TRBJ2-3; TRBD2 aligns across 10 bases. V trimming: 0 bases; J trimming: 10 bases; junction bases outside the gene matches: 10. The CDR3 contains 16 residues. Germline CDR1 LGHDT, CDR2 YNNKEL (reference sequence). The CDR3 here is CASSQDPLAGERAQYF. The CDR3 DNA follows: TGTGCCAGCAGCCAAGATCCCCTAGCGGGAGAGCGGGCGCAGTATTTT.

The CDR3 protein is CASSTRAYYGYTF. The CDR3 DNA reads TGTGCCAGCAGTACCAGGGCGTACTATGGCTACACCTTC. The chain couples TRBV12-3 or TRBV12-4 to TRBJ1-2; TRBD1 is a possible D gene (5 bases). Trimming stripped 5 bases from V and 3 bases from J, with 10 bases between. The CDR3 length is 13 residues.

The CDR3 coding sequence is TGTGCCAGCTCGCGGGGGGGACAGGGGAAGGGCGAGCAGTACTTC. This gives the protein CASSRGGQGKGEQYF. This sequence joins TRBV18 and TRBJ2-7; TRBD1 is a possible D gene (10 bases). Germline lookup yields CDR1 KGHSH and CDR2 LQKENI. This CDR3 spans 15 amino acids. The V and J ends lost 6 bases and 6 bases respectively, with 21 bases between them.

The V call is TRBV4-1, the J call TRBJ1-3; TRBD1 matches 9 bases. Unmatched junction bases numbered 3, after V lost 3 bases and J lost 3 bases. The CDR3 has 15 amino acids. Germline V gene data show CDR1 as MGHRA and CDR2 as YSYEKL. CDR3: CASSQDRGSGNTIYF. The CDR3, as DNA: TGCGCCAGCAGCCAGGACAGGGGAAGTGGAAACACCATATATTTT.

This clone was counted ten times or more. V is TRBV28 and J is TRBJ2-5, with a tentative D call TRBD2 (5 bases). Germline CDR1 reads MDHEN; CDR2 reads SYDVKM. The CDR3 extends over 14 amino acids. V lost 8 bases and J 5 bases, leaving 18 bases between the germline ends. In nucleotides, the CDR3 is TGTGCCAGCGCCCGCCGGTTGTCGGGGGAGACCCAGTACTTC. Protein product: CASARRLSGETQYF.

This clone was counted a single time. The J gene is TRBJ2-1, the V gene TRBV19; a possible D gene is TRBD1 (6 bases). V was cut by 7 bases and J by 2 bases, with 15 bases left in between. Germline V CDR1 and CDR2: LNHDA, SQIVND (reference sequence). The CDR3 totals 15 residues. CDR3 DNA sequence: TGTGCCAGTATCCCGACAGGAGCACCCTACAATGAGCAGTTCTTC. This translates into CASIPTGAPYNEQFF.

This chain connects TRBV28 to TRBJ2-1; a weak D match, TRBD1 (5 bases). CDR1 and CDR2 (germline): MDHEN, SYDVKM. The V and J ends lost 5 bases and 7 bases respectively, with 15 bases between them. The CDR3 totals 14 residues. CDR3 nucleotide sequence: TGTGCCAGCAGTAGACACGCAGGGTTAAATGAGCAGTTCTTC. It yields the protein CASSRHAGLNEQFF.

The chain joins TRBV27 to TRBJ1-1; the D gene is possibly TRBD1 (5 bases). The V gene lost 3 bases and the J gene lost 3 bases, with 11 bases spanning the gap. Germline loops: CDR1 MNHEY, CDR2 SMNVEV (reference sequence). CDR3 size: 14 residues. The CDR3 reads CASSFVGAYTEAFF. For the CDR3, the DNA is TGTGCCAGCAGTTTTGTAGGGGCGTACACTGAAGCTTTCTTT.

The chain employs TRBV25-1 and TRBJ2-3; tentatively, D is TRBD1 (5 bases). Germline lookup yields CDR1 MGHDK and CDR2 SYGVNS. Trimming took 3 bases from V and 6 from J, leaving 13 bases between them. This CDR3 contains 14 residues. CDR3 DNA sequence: TGTGCCAGCAGTGATAGGGGTCGTGGTGATACGCAGTATTTT. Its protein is CASSDRGRGDTQYF.

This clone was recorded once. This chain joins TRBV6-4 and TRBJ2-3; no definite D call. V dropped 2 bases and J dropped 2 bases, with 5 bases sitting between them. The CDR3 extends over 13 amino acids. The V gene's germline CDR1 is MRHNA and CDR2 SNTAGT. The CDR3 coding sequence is TGTGCCAGCAGTGACCCCCTCACAGATACGCAGTATTTT. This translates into CASSDPLTDTQYF.

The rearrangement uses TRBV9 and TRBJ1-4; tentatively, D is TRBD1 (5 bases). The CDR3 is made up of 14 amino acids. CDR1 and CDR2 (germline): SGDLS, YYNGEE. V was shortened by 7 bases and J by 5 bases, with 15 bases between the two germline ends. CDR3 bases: TGTGCCAGCTCTCAGGGTTGGGTGAATGAAAAACTGTTTTTT. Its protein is CASSQGWVNEKLFF.

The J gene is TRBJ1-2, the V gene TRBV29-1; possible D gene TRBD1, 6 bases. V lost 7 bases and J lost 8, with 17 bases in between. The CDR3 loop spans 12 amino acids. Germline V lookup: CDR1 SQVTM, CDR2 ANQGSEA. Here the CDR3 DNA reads TGCAGCGCGATACAGGGATTCTCGGGCTACACCTTC. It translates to CSAIQGFSGYTF.

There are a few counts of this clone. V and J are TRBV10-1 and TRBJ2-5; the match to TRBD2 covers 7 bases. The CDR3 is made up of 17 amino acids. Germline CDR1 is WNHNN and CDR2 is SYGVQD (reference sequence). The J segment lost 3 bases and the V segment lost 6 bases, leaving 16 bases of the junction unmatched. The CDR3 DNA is TGCGCCAGCAGGCTAACTAGCGCAGGACGAGAAGAAGAGACCCAGTACTTC. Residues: CASRLTSAGREEETQYF.

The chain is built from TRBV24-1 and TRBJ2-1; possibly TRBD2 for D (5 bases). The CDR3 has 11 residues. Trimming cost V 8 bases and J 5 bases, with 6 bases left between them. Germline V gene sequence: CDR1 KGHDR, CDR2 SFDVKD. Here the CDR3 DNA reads TGTGCCACCATGAGGGACAATGAGCAGTTCTTC. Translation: CATMRDNEQFF.

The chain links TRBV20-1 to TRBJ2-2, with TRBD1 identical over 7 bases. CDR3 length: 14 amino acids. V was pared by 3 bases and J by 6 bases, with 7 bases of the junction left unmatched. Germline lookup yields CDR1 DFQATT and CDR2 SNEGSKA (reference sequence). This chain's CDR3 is CSASPTGIAGELFF. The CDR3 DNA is TGCAGTGCTAGTCCGACAGGGATAGCCGGGGAGCTGTTTTTT.

DNA for the CDR3: TGTGCCACCAGCAGGACCACTAGCGGGAGTAACGCAGATACGCAGTATTTT. This codes for CATSRTTSGSNADTQYF. The chain links TRBV15 to TRBJ2-3; 11 bases are a match to TRBD2. Germline trimming cut 3 bases from V and 4 bases from J; bases unmatched to any gene: 9. The CDR3 has 17 residues. The V gene's germline CDR1 is LNHNV and CDR2 YYDKDF (reference sequence).

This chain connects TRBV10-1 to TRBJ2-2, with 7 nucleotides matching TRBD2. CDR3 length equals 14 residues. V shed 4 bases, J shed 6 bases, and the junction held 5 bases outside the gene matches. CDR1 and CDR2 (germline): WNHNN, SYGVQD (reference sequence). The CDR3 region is CASSVGGEAGELFF. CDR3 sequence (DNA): TGCGCCAGCAGTGTGGGGGGGGAGGCCGGGGAGCTGTTTTTT.